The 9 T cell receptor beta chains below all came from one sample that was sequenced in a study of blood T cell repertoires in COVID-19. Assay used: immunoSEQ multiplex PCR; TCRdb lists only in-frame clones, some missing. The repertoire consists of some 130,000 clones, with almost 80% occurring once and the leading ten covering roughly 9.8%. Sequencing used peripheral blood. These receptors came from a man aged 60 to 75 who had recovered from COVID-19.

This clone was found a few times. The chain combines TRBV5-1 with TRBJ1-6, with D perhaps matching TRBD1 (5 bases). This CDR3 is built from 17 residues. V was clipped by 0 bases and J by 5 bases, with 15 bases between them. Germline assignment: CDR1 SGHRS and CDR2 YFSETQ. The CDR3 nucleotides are TGCGCCAGCAGCTTGGGCAGGGCCCCTAGCGATAATTCACCCCTCCACTTT. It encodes CASSLGRAPSDNSPLHF.

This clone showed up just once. In DNA, the CDR3 is TGTGCCAGCAGCCCTGGACTAGCGGGGCCCTACGAGCAGTACTTC. Protein: CASSPGLAGPYEQYF. The V gene is TRBV7-2, the J gene TRBJ2-7; 12 bases fit TRBD2. This CDR3 is 15 amino acids long. The germline CDR1 and CDR2 sequences are SGHTA and FQGNSA. J lost 2 bases, V lost 5 bases, and 4 bases had no gene match.

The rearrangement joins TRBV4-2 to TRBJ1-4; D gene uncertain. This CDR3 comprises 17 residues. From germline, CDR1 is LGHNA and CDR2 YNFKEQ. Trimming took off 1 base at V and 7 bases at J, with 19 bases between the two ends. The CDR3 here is CASSQALSGVWIEKLFF. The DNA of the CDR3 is TGTGCCAGCAGCCAAGCCTTATCCGGGGTCTGGATTGAAAAACTGTTTTTT.

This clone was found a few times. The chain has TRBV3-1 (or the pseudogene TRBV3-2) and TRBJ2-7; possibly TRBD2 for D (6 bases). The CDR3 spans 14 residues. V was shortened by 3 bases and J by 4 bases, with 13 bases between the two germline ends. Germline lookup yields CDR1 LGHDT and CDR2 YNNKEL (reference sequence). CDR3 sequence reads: CASSQTGDRYEQYF. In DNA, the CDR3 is TGTGCCAGCAGCCAGACGGGAGATAGATACGAGCAGTACTTC.

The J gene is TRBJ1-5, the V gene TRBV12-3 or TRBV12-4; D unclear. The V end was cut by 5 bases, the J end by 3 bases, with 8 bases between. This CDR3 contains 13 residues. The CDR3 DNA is TGTGCCAGCAGTAACAGAGTCAATCAGCCCCAGCATTTT. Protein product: CASSNRVNQPQHF.

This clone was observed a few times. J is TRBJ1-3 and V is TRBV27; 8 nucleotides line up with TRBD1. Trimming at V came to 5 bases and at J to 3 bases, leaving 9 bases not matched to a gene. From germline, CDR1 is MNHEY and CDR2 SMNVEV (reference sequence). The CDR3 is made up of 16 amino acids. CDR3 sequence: CASSRAGQEYGNTIYF. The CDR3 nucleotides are TGTGCCAGCAGTAGGGCGGGACAGGAGTATGGAAACACCATATATTTT.

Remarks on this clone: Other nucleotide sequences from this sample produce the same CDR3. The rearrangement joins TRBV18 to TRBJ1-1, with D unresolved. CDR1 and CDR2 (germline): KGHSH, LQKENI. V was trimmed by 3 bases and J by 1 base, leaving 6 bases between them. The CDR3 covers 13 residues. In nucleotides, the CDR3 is TGTGCCAGCTCACCTGAGGGGAACACTGAAGCTTTCTTT. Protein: CASSPEGNTEAFF.

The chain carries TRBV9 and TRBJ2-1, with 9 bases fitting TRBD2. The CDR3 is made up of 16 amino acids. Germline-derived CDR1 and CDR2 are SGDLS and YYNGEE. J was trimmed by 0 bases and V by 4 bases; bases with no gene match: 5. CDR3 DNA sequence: TGTGCCAGCAGCTTCCTTAGCGGGAGCTCCTACAATGAGCAGTTCTTC. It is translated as CASSFLSGSSYNEQFF.

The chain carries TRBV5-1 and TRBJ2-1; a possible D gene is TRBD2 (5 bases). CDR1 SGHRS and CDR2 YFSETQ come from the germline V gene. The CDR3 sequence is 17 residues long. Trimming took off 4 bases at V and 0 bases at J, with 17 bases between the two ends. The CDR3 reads CASSPAGRTSSYNEQFF. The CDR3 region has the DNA TGCGCCAGCAGCCCGGCGGGTCGAACTAGCTCCTACAATGAGCAGTTCTTC.